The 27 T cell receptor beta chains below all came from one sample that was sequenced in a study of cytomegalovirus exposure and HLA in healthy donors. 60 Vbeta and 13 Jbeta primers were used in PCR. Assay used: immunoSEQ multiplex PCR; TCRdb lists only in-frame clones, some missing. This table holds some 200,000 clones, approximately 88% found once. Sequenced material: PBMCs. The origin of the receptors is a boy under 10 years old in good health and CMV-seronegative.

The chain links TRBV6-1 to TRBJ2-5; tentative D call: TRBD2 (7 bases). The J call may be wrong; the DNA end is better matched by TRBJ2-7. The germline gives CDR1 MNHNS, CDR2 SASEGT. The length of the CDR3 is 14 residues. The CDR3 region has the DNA TGTGCCAGCCCGAAGGGGGGGGTACCCTACGAGCAGTACTTC. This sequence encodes CASPKGGVPYEQYF.

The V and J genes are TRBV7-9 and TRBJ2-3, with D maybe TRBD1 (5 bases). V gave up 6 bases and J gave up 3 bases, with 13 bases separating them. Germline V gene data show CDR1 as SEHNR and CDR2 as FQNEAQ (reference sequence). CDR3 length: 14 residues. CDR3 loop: CASRPGIRTDTQYF. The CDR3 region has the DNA TGTGCCAGCAGGCCAGGGATTCGTACAGATACGCAGTATTTT.

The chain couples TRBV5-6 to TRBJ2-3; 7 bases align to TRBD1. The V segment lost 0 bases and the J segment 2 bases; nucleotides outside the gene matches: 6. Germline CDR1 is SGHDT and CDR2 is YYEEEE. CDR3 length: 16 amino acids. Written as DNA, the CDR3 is TGTGCCAGCAGCTTGGCGGGACAGACCTACACAGATACGCAGTATTTT. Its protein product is CASSLAGQTYTDTQYF.

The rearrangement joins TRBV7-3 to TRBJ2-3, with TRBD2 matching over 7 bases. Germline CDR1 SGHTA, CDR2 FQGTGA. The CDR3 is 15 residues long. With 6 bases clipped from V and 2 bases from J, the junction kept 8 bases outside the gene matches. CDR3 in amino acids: CASSLYGGVTDTQYF. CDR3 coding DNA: TGTGCCAGCAGTCTATATGGGGGGGTCACAGATACGCAGTATTTT.

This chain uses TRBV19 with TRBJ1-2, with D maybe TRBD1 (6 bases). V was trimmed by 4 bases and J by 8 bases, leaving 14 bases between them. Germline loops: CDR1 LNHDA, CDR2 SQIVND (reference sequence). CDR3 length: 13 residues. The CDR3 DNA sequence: TGTGCCAGTAGTACCGGTGGGGGCGCAGGCTACACCTTC. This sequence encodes CASSTGGGAGYTF.

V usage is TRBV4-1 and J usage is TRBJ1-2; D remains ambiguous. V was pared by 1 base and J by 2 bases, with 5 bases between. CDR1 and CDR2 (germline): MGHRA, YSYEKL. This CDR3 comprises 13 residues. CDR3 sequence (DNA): TGCGCCAGCAGCCAAGCTCTAAACTATGGCTACACCTTC. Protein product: CASSQALNYGYTF.

CDR3 coding DNA: TGTGCCAGCAGCTTAGTTTATTTGCACAGGGACACCGGGGAGCTGTTTTTT. This gives the protein CASSLVYLHRDTGELFF. V usage is TRBV7-9 and J usage is TRBJ2-2; TRBD1 might be the D (6 bases). CDR3 length: 17 amino acids. The V gene's germline CDR1 is SEHNR and CDR2 FQNEAQ (reference sequence). Trimming pared 1 base from V and 3 bases from J, leaving 15 bases between.

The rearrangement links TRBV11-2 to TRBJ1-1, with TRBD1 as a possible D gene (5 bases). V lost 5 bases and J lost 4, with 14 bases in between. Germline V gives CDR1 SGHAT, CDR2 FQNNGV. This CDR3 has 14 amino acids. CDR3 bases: TGTGCCAGCAGCACGACCGGGGGGGTCACTGAAGCTTTCTTT. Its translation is CASSTTGGVTEAFF.

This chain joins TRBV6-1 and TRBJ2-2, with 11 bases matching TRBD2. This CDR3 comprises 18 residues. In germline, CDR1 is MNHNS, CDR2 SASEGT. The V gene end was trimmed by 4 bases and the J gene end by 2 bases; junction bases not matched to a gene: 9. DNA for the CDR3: TGTGCCAGCAGTGCATTCGGGACTAGCGGACCCAACACCGGGGAGCTGTTTTTT. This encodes CASSAFGTSGPNTGELFF.

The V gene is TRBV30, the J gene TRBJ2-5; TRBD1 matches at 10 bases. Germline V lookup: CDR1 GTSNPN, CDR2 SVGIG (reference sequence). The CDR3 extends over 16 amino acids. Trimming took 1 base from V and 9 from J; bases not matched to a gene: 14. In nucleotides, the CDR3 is TGTGCCTGGAGTGCCGATAGGACAGGGGGACGGAGGGCCCAGTACTTC. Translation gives CAWSADRTGGRRAQYF.

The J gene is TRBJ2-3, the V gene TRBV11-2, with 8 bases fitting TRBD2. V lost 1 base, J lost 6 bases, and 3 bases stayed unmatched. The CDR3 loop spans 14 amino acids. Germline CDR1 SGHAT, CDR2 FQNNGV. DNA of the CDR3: TGTGCCAGCAGCTTAGCGGGGGGGGTTGATACGCAGTATTTT. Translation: CASSLAGGVDTQYF.

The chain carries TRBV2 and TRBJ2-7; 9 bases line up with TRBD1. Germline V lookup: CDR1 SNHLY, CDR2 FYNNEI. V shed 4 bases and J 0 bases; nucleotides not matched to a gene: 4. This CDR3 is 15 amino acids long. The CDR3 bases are TGTGCCAGCAGTGTGCACAGGGGGCCCTCCTACGAGCAGTACTTC. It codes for CASSVHRGPSYEQYF.

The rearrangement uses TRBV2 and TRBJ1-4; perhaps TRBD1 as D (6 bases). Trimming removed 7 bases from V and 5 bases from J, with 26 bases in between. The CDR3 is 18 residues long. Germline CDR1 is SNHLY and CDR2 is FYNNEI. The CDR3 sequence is CASTRSPARTTGNEKLFF. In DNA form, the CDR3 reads TGTGCCAGCACCAGAAGCCCTGCCCGCACCACAGGGAATGAAAAACTGTTTTTT.

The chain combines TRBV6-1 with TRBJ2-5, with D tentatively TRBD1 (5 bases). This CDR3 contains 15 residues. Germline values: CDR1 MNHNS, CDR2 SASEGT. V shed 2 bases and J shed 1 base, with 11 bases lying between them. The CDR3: CASSEFPQGQETQYF. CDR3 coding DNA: TGTGCCAGCAGTGAATTTCCTCAGGGCCAAGAGACCCAGTACTTC.

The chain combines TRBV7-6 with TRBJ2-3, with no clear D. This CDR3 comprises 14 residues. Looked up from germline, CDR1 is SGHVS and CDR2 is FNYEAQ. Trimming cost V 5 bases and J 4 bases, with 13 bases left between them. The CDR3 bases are TGTGCCAGCAGCCCCCCTCCCCCCGCAGATACGCAGTATTTT. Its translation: CASSPPPPADTQYF.

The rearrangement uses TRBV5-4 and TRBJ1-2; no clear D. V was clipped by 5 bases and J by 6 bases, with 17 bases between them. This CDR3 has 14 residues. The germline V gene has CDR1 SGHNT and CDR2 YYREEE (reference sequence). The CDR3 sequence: CASRIGQASHGYTF. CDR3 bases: TGTGCCAGCAGAATAGGGCAGGCTAGCCATGGCTACACCTTC. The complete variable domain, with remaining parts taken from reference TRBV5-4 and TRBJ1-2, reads ETGVTQSPTHLIKTRGQQVTLRCSSQSGHNTVSWYQQALGQGPQFIFQYYREEENGRGNFPPRFSGLQFPNYSSELNVNALELDDSALYLCASRIGQASHGYTFGSGTRLTVV.

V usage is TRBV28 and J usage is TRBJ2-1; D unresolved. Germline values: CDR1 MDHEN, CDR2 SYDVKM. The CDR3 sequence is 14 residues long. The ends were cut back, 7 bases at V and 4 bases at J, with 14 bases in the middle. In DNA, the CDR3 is TGTGCCAGCACCCCGCCCGGGTCATACAATGAGCAGTTCTTC. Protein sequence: CASTPPGSYNEQFF.

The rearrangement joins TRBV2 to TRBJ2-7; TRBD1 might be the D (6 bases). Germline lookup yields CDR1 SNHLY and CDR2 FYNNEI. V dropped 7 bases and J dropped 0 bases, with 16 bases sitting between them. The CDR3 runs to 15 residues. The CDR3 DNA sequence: TGTGCCAGCAAGGTGGGGGCAGGGAGCTCCTACGAGCAGTACTTC. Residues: CASKVGAGSSYEQYF.

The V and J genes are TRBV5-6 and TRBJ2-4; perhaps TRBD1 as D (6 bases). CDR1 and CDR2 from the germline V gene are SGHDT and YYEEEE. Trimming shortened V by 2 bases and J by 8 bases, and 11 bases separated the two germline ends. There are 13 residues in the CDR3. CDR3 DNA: TGTGCCAGCAGCTTTTTCGAGGGGGACATTCAGTACTTC. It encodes CASSFFEGDIQYF. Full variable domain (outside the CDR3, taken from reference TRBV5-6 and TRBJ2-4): DAGVTQSPTHLIKTRGQQVTLRCSPKSGHDTVSWYQQALGQGPQFIFQYYEEEERQRGNFPDRFSGHQFPNYSSELNVNALLLGDSALYLCASSFFEGDIQYFGAGTRLSVL.

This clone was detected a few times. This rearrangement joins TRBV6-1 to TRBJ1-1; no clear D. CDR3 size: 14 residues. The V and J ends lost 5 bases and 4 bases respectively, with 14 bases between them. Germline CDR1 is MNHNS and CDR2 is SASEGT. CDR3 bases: TGTGCCAGCAGTTTCGTATCGGCTAGCACTGAAGCTTTCTTT. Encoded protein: CASSFVSASTEAFF.

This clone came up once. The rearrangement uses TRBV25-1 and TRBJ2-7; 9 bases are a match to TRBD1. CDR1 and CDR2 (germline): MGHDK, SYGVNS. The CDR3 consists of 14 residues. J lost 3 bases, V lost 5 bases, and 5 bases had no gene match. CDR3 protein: CASSQTGGHYEQYF. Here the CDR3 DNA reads TGTGCCAGCAGTCAAACAGGGGGCCACTACGAGCAGTACTTC.

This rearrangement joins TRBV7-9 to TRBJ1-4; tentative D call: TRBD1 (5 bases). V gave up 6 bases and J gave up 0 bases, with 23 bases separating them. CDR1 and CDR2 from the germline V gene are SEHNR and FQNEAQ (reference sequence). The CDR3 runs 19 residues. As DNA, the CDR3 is TGTGCCAGCAGATCAGGGCTCCCAGGGAATACTTCAACTAATGAAAAACTGTTTTTT. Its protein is CASRSGLPGNTSTNEKLFF.

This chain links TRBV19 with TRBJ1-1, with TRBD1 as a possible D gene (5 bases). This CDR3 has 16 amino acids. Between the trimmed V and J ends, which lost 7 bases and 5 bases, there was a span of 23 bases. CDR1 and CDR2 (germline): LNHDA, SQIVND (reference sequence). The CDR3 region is CASTTQWEGLGTEAFF. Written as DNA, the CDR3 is TGTGCCAGTACCACCCAATGGGAGGGGTTAGGAACTGAAGCTTTCTTT.

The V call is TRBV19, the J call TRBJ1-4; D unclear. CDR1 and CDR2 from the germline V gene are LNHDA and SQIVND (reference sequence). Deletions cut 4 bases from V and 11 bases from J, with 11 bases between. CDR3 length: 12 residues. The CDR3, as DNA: TGTGCCAGTAGTAACGGCCTGGAGAAACTGTTTTTT. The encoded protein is CASSNGLEKLFF.

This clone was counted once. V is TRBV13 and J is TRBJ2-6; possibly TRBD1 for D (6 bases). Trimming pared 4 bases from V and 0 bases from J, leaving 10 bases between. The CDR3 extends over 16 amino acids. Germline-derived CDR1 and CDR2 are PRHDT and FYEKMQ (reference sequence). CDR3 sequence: CASSYRQVSGANVLTF. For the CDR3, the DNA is TGTGCCAGCAGCTACCGACAGGTCTCTGGGGCCAACGTCCTGACTTTC.

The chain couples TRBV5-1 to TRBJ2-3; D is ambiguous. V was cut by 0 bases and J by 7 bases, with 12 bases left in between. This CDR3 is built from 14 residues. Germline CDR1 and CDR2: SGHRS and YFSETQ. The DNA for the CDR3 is TGCGCCAGCAGCTTGGAGCAAAGATTAAATACGCAGTATTTT. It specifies CASSLEQRLNTQYF. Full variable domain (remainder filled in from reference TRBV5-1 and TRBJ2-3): KAGVTQTPRYLIKTRGQQVTLSCSPISGHRSVSWYQQTPGQGLQFLFEYFSETQRNKGNFPGRFSGRQFSNSRSEMNVSTLELGDSALYLCASSLEQRLNTQYFGPGTRLTVL.

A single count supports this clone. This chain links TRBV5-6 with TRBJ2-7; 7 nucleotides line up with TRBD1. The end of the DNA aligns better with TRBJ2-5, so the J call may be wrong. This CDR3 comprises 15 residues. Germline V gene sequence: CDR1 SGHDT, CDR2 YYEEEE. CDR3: CASRHIDRVRETQYF. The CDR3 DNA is TGTGCCAGCAGACACATTGACAGGGTACGAGAGACCCAGTACTTC.